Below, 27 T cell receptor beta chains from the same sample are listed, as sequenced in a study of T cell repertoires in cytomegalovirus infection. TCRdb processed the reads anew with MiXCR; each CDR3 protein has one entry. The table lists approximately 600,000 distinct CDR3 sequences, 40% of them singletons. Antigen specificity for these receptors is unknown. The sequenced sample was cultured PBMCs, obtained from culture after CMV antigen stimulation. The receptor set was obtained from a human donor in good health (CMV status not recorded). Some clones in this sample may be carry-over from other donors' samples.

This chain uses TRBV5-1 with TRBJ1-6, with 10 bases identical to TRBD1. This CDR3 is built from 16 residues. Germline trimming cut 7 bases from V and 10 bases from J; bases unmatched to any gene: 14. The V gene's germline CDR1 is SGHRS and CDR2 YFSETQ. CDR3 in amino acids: CASAPSTGGAGSPLHF. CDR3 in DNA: TGCGCCAGCGCGCCCTCGACAGGGGGCGCTGGGTCACCCCTCCACTTT.

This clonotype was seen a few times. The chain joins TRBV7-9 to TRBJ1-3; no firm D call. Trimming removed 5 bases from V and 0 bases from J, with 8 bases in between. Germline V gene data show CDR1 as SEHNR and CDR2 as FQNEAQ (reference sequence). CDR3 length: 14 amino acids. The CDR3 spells CASSPGVSGNTIYF. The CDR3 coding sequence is TGTGCCAGCAGCCCTGGAGTCTCTGGAAACACCATATATTTT.

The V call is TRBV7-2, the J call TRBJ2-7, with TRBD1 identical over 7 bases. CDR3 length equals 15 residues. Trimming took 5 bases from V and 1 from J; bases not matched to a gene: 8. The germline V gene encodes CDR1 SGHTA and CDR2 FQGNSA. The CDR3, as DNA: TGTGCCAGCAGCCAAAACCCGGGACAGTCCTACGAGCAGTACTTC. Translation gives CASSQNPGQSYEQYF.

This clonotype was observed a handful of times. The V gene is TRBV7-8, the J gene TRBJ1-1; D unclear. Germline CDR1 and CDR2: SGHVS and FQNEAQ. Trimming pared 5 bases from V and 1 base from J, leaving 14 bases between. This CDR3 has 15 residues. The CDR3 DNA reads TGTGCCAGCAGCCCCCGAAGACTCCAGAACACTGAAGCTTTCTTT. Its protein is CASSPRRLQNTEAFF.

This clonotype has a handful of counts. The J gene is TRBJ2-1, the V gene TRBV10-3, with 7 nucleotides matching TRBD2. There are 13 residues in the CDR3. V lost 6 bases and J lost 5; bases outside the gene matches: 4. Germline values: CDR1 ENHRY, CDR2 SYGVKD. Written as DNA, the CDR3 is TGTGCCATCAGCCCAGCGGGAAACAATGAGCAGTTCTTC. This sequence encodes CAISPAGNNEQFF.

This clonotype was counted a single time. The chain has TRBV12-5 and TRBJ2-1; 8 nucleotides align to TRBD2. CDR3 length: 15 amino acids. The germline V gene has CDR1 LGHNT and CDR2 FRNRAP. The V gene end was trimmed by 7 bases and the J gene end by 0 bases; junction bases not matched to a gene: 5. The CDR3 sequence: CASAPSGGSYNEQFF. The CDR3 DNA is TGTGCTAGTGCCCCGAGCGGGGGCTCCTACAATGAGCAGTTCTTC.

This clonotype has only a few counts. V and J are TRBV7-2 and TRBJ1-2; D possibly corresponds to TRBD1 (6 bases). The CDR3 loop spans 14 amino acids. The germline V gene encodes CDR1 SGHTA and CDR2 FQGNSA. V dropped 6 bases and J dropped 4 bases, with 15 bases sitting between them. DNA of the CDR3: TGTGCCAGCAGTCTGCAGGGGAATCCCTATGGCTACACCTTC. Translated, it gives CASSLQGNPYGYTF.

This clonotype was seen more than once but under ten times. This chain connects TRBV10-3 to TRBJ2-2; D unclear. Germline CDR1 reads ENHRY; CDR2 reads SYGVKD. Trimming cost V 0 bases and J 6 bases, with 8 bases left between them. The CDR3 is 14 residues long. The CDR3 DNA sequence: TGTGCCATCAGTGAGTCGGCAGTCTCCGGGGAGCTGTTTTTT. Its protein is CAISESAVSGELFF.

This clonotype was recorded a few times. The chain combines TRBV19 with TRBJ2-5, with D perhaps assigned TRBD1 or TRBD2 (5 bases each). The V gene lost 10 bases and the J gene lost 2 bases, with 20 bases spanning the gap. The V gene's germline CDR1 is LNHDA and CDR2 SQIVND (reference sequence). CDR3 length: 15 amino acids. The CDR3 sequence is CATRRKWDGQETQYF. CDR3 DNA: TGTGCCACCCGGAGGAAGTGGGACGGGCAAGAGACCCAGTACTTC.

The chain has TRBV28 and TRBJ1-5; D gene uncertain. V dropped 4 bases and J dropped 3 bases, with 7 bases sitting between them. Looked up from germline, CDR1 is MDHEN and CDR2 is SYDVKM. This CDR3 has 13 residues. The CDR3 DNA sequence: TGTGCCAGCAGTTGGCATAACAATCAGCCCCAGCATTTT. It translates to CASSWHNNQPQHF.

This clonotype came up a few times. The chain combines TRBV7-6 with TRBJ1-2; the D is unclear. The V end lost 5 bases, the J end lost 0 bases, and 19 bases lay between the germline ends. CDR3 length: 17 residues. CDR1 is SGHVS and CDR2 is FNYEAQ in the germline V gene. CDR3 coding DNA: TGTGCCAGCAGCCGACTGCCAGGTGGAGGATCTAACTATGGCTACACCTTC. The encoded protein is CASSRLPGGGSNYGYTF. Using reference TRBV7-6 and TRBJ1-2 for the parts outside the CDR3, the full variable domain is GAGVSQSPRYKVTKRGQDVALRCDPISGHVSLYWYRQALGQGPEFLTYFNYEAQQDKSGLPNDRFSAERPEGSISTLTIQRTEQRDSAMYRCASSRLPGGGSNYGYTFGSGTRLTVV.

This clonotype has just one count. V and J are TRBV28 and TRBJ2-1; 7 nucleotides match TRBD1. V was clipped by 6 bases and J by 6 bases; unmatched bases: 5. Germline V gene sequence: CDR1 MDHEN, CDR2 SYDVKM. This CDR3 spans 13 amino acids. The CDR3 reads CASRGQVGNEQFF. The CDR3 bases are TGTGCCAGCAGAGGACAGGTCGGCAATGAGCAGTTCTTC.

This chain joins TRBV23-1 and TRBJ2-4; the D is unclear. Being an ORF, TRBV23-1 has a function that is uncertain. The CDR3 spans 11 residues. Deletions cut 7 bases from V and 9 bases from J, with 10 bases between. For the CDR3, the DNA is TGCGCCAGCATCGTCACCCCCATTCAGTACTTC. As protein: CASIVTPIQYF.

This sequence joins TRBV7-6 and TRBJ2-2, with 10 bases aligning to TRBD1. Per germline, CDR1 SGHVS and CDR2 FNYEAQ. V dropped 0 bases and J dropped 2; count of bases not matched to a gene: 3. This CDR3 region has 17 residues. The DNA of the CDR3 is TGTGCCAGCAGCTTAGCTCGACAGGGGGCTAACACCGGGGAGCTGTTTTTT. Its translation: CASSLARQGANTGELFF.

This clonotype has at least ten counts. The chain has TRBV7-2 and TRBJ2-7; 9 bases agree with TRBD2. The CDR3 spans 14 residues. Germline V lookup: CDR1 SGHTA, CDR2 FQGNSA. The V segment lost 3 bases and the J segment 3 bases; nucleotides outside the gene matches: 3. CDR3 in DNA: TGTGCCAGCAGCTTTGCGGGGGGGCTCTACGAGCAGTACTTC. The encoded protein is CASSFAGGLYEQYF.

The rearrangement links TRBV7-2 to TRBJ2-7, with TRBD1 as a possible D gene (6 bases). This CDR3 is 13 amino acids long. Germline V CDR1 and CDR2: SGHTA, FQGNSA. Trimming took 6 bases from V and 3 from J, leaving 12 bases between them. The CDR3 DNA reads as TGTGCCAGCAGAAGTGGGACAAACTACGAGCAGTACTTC. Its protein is CASRSGTNYEQYF.

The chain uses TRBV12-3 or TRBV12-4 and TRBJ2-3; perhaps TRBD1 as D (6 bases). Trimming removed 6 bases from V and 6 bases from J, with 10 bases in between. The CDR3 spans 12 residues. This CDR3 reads CASSYTGDTQYF. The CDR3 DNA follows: TGTGCCAGCAGCTATACAGGGGATACGCAGTATTTT.

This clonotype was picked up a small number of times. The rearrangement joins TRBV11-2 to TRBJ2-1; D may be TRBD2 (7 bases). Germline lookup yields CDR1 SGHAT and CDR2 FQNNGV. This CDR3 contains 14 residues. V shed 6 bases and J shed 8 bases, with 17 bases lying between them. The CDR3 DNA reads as TGTGCCAGCAGAAAGCCTGGGGGGGGCGATGAGCAGTTCTTC. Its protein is CASRKPGGGDEQFF. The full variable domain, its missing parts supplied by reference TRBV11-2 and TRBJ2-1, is EAGVAQSPRYKIIEKRQSVAFWCNPISGHATLYWYQQILGQGPKLLIQFQNNGVVDDSQLPKDRFSAERLKGVDSTLKIQPAKLEDSAVYLCASRKPGGGDEQFFGPGTRLTVL.

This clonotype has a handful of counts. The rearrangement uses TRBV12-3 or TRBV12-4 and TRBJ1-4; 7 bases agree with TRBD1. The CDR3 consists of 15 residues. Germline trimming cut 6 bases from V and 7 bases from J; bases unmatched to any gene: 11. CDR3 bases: TGTGCCAGCAGCCCCAGGGGGGGATTTTTTGAAAAACTGTTTTTT. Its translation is CASSPRGGFFEKLFF.

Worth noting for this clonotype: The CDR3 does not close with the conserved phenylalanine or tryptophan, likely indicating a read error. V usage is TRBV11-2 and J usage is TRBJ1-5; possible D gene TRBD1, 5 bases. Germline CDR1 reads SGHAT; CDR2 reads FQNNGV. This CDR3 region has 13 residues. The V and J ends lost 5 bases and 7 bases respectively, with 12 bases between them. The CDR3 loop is CASSTQGSQPQHC. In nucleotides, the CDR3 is TGTGCCAGCAGCACCCAGGGAAGCCAGCCCCAGCATTGT.

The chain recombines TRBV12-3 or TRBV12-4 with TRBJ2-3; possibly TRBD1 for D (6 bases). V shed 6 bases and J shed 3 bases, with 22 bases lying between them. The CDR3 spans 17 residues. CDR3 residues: CASSPPRAGVLTDTQYF. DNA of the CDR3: TGTGCCAGCAGCCCCCCCCGGGCAGGGGTATTGACAGATACGCAGTATTTT.

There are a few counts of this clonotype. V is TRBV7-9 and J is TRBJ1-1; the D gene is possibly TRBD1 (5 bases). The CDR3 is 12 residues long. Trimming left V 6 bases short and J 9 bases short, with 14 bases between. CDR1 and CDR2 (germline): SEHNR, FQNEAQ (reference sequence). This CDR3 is CASSDSWNKAFF. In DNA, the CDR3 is TGTGCCAGCAGTGACAGTTGGAACAAAGCTTTCTTT.

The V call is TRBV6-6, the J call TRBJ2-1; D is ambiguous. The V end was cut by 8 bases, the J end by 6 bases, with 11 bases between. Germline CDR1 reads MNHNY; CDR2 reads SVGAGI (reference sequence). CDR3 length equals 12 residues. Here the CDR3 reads CASALGANEQFF. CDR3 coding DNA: TGTGCCAGCGCTTTGGGCGCCAATGAGCAGTTCTTC.

In nucleotides, the CDR3 is TGTGCCAGCAGCTTAGGGATCGACAATGAGCAGTTCTTC. This sequence encodes CASSLGIDNEQFF. The V gene is TRBV7-2, the J gene TRBJ2-1, with D hard to call. This CDR3 has 13 amino acids. Looked up from germline, CDR1 is SGHTA and CDR2 is FQGNSA. V was shortened by 1 base and J by 5 bases, with 6 bases between the two germline ends.

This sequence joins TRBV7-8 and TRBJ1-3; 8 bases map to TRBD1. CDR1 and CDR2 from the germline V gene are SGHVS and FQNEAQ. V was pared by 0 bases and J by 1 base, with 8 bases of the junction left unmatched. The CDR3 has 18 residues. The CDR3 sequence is CASSLARTGHFSGNTIYF. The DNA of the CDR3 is TGTGCCAGCAGCTTAGCCCGGACAGGGCATTTTTCTGGAAACACCATATATTTT.

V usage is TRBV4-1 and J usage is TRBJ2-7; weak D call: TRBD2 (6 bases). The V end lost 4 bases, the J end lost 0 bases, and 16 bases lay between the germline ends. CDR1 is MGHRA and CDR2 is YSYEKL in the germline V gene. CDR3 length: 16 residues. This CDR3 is CASSRVLRGRSYEQYF. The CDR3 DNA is TGCGCCAGCAGCCGCGTCTTGCGGGGACGCTCCTACGAGCAGTACTTC.

The CDR3 protein is CASSLEGIQGRKLFF. The CDR3 DNA sequence: TGTGCCAGCAGCTTGGAAGGTATACAGGGACGAAAACTGTTTTTT. The V and J genes are TRBV5-6 and TRBJ1-4, with D maybe TRBD1 (6 bases). The germline V and J ends were trimmed by 0 bases and 10 bases, with 16 bases remaining between them. The CDR3 runs 15 residues. Germline V gene sequence: CDR1 SGHDT, CDR2 YYEEEE.